The rows below give T cell receptor beta chains drawn from one sample of a study of T cells after yellow fever vaccination. TCRdb ran MiXCR on the 5' RACE reads and lists one entry per CDR3 protein. The sample lists 150,000 to 200,000 distinct CDR3 sequences, around 10% seen once, with 30% to 45% in the top ten. This material consisted of CD8+ T cells sorted from PBMCs, taken 15 days after the yellow fever booster vaccination. The origin of the receptors is a man aged 18 to 29 who received the YFV17D yellow fever vaccine. Both conserved end residues are part of each CDR3. The order of the fields is D gene, V gene, J gene, clone size, CDR3 protein, CDR3 DNA. The D gene is left open where the match is weak. The size entry is marked missing in some rows and otherwise reads once, few, many or a size class.

>TRBD2|TRBV4-1|TRBJ2-3|many
CASSQATSDTDTQYF
TGCGCCAGCAGCCAAGCTACTAGCGACACAGATACGCAGTATTTT
>.|TRBV7-9|TRBJ2-3|.
CASSLIRGTDTQYF
TGTGCCAGCAGCTTAATACGGGGCACAGATACGCAGTATTTT
>.|TRBV11-2|TRBJ2-7|few
CASSLGPFVEQYF
TGTGCCAGCAGCTTAGGCCCGTTTGTCGAGCAGTACTTC
>.|TRBV4-3|TRBJ2-5|medium-sized
CASSRGQQETQYF
TGCGCCAGCAGCCGCGGGCAGCAAGAGACCCAGTACTTC
>.|TRBV12-3/TRBV12-4|TRBJ2-3|few
CASSSQGTATDTQYF
TGTGCCAGCAGTTCCCAGGGCACGGCCACAGATACGCAGTATTTT
>TRBD2|TRBV13|TRBJ2-3|few
CASSPLTSGGAPPSTDTQYF
TGTGCCAGCAGCCCTCTTACTAGCGGGGGGGCCCCCCCCAGCACAGATACGCAGTATTTT
>.|TRBV6-5|TRBJ1-4|.
CASSPDRLNEKLFF
TGTGCCAGCAGTCCCGACAGATTAAATGAAAAACTGTTTTTT
>.|TRBV6-6|TRBJ1-1|once
CASSPSVVAFF
TGTGCCAGCAGTCCCTCGGTGGTAGCTTTCTTT
>.|TRBV6-5|TRBJ2-2|.
CASSYGIGLANTGELFF
TGTGCCAGCAGTTACGGAATTGGACTTGCGAACACCGGGGAGCTGTTTTTT
>.|TRBV28|TRBJ2-5|once
CASGQSGGGETQYF
TGTGCCAGCGGCCAGAGCGGAGGGGGGGAGACCCAGTACTTC
>.|TRBV11-2|TRBJ1-1|.
CASSLRRVTEAFF
TGTGCCAGCAGCTTACGGCGGGTGACTGAAGCTTTCTTT
>.|TRBV29-1|TRBJ2-5|.
CSVARGAGETQYF
TGCAGCGTTGCCAGGGGTGCGGGAGAGACCCAGTACTTC
>.|TRBV7-2|TRBJ2-1|many
CASGTLGLSSYNEQFF
TGTGCCTCCGGTACCTTGGGCCTGAGCTCCTACAATGAGCAGTTCTTC
>.|TRBV29-1|TRBJ2-5|once
CSVDAGRQENQYF
TGCAGCGTTGACGCCGGGCGTCAAGAGAACCAGTACTTC
>.|TRBV6-2/TRBV6-3|TRBJ2-4|.
CASSYVQNIQYF
TGTGCCAGCAGTTACGTACAGAACATTCAGTACTTC
>.|TRBV7-3|TRBJ2-3|.
CASSLSHGGREVDTQYF
TGTGCCAGCAGCTTAAGCCATGGGGGCCGGGAGGTAGATACGCAGTATTTT
>.|TRBV27|TRBJ1-1|few
CASSTRRTGLGTEAFF
TGTGCCAGCAGTACCCGAAGGACCGGTCTAGGGACTGAAGCTTTCTTT
>.|TRBV12-3/TRBV12-4|TRBJ2-5|.
CASSSLADVWETQYF
TGTGCCAGCAGTTCATTGGCGGACGTTTGGGAGACCCAGTACTTC
>.|TRBV6-5|TRBJ2-1|.
CASSYSQVPNEQFF
TGTGCCAGCAGTTACTCCCAGGTCCCCAATGAGCAGTTCTTC
>.|TRBV9|TRBJ2-4|few
CASSVGGGLGNIQYF
TGTGCCAGCAGCGTAGGAGGGGGGTTGGGAAACATTCAGTACTTC
>.|TRBV5-1|TRBJ1-6|few
CASSLEGGNSPLHF
TGCGCCAGCAGCTTGGAAGGGGGTAATTCACCCCTCCACTTT
>TRBD1|TRBV6-5|TRBJ1-6|.
CASSGQGGSPLHF
TGTGCCAGCAGCGGACAGGGTGGCTCACCCCTCCACTTT
>.|TRBV7-9|TRBJ1-1|few
CASSFPGPEAFF
TGTGCCAGCAGCTTCCCGGGGCCTGAAGCTTTCTTT
>TRBD2|TRBV29-1|TRBJ2-3|.
CSVRPWRGRSTDTQYF
TGCAGCGTCCGGCCGTGGCGGGGGAGAAGCACAGATACGCAGTATTTT